This TCR beta chain stems from a study of vaccination and CD4 T cells after COVID-19. In the study overall: The study collected post-vaccine samples a median around 72 days after dose two, with a range of 14 to 241. Study conclusions and caveats: A median approximately 83% of convalescent patients' SARS-CoV-2-reactive clones emerged only after vaccination. The median number of SARS-CoV-2-reactive clonotypes increased from approximately 21 to 40, a change that did not reach significance.

The treatment is: approximately 10-day PBMC culture with coronavirus spike peptide pools or control peptides (ViraFEST assay). At the Johns Hopkins FTIC core, DNA taken from cultured CD4+ T cells was sequenced by way of the Oncomine TCR Beta short-read assay. In TCRdb, the PCR reads were re-called with MiXCR into one record per CDR3 protein. Of about 23,000 distinct CDR3 sequences listed, about 67% were seen once; the top ten hold roughly 22%. This clonotype was detected a few times. Its antigen is not identified. There are 12 residues in the CDR3. V shed 3 bases and J shed 4 bases, with 9 bases lying between them. Germline loops: CDR1 DFQATT, CDR2 SNEGSKA (reference sequence).

This sequence was found in a human donor who received a COVID-19 vaccine. Sequencing was performed on CD4+ T cells from blood, cultured in vitro, taken after SARS-CoV-2 vaccination. This sequence joins TRBV20-1 and TRBJ1-2; no clear D gene. As DNA, the CDR3 is TGCAGTGCTAGGCCGGCGAGCTATGGCTACACCTTC. The encoded protein is CSARPASYGYTF.